This T cell receptor (beta chain) derives from a study of blood T cells in healthy people across ages. The CDR3 extends over 15 amino acids. V lost 5 bases and J 7 bases, leaving 18 bases between the germline ends. CDR1 is MNHEY, CDR2 SVGAGI, per germline. It was with a sample-barcoded 5' primer and a J-beta primer mix that a second PCR of roughly 6 to 11 cycles was run. TCRdb used MiXCR to reprocess the 5' RACE reads, holding one entry per CDR3 protein. The sample lists about 1,600,000 distinct CDR3 sequences, approximately 40% occurring once. The receptor was derived from a woman aged 18-29 years in good health. Sequenced: blood. J is TRBJ2-1 and V is TRBV6-5; the D is unclear. The CDR3 loop is CASSKRSDGGNEQFF. As DNA, the CDR3 is TGTGCCAGCAGTAAACGGTCAGACGGTGGGAATGAGCAGTTCTTC.